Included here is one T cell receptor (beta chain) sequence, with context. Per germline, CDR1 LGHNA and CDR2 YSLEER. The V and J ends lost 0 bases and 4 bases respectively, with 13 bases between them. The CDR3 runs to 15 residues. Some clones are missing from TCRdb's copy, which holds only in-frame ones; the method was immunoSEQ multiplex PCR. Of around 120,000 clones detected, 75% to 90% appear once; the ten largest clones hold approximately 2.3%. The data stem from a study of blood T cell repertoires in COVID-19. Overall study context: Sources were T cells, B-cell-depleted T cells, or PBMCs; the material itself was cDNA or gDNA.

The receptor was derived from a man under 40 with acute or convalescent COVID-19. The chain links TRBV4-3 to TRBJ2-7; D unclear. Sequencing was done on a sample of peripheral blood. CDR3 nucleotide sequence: TGCGCCAGCAGCCAAGATCTTCGGAGCGTGTACGAGCAGTACTTC. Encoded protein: CASSQDLRSVYEQYF.